One and the same sample provided the 20 T cell receptor beta chains below, sequenced in a study of Ad26.COV2.S vaccination and SARS-CoV-2 variants. Clones were read by immunoSEQ multiplex PCR, and TCRdb kept only the in-frame ones, dropping some. The sample consists of about 440,000 clones, 90% of them appearing once. Described treatment: about 20 received Ad26.COV2.S at low or high dose, single or two shots; 5 received placebo; per-sample allocation not given. Day 63 after the first vaccine or placebo injection was the time point for sampling. Sequenced here: peripheral blood, sampled in a trial of Ad26.COV2.S vaccine versus placebo. The receptors stem from a person aged 18 to 59 who received the Ad26.COV2.S COVID-19 vaccine or a placebo.

This clone was detected only a few times. This chain links TRBV6-2 or TRBV6-3 with TRBJ2-5; 7 nucleotides line up with TRBD1. Looked up from germline, CDR1 is MNHEY and CDR2 is SVGEGT. The CDR3 contains 13 residues. With 5 bases clipped from V and 4 bases from J, the junction kept 4 bases outside the gene matches. For the CDR3, the DNA is TGTGCCAGCAGTGCCCGGGACAGAGAGACCCAGTACTTC. Residues: CASSARDRETQYF.

This clone was counted only a few times. The gene calls are TRBV9 and TRBJ2-2, with D perhaps TRBD2 (6 bases). The CDR3 runs to 17 residues. V gave up 0 bases and J gave up 4 bases, with 16 bases separating them. Per the germline V gene, CDR1 is SGDLS and CDR2 is YYNGEE. The CDR3 DNA follows: TGTGCCAGCAGCGTAGGAGAGGCGGGACGGGTCACCGGGGAGCTGTTTTTT. Protein: CASSVGEAGRVTGELFF.

The chain recombines TRBV18 with TRBJ1-5; 10 bases are a match to TRBD1. The CDR3 has 15 residues. CDR1 is KGHSH and CDR2 is LQKENI in the germline V gene. J gave up 7 bases and V 1 base, and 4 bases lay outside the gene matches. The CDR3: CASSPQTGGGQPQHF. CDR3 in DNA: TGTGCCAGCTCACCACAGACAGGGGGCGGCCAGCCCCAGCATTTT.

This clone has just one count. V and J are TRBV9 and TRBJ2-3; unclear D gene. The germline gives CDR1 SGDLS, CDR2 YYNGEE. Trimming stripped 2 bases from V and 4 bases from J, with 5 bases between. The CDR3 runs to 12 residues. CDR3 protein: CASSVPADTQYF. CDR3 in DNA: TGTGCCAGCAGCGTTCCCGCAGATACGCAGTATTTT.

The table lists this clone with a count of one. The chain has TRBV7-2 and TRBJ1-5; TRBD1 agrees at 8 bases. This CDR3 is 20 amino acids long. Germline CDR1 reads SGHTA; CDR2 reads FQGNSA. Trimming removed 0 bases from V and 1 base from J; junction bases left unmatched: 14. CDR3 nucleotide sequence: TGTGCCAGCAGCTTAGCGACTGGGACAGGTCGTTTTTCAAGCAATCAGCCCCAGCATTTT. Translating it yields CASSLATGTGRFSSNQPQHF.

This clone was recorded at least ten times. The V gene is TRBV5-4, the J gene TRBJ2-7, with D hard to call. V lost 5 bases and J lost 2, with 11 bases in between. The CDR3 consists of 13 residues. The germline V gene has CDR1 SGHNT and CDR2 YYREEE (reference sequence). Written as DNA, the CDR3 is TGTGCCAGCAGTTCCATTGCCACCTACGAGCAGTACTTC. Its protein is CASSSIATYEQYF.

The chain recombines TRBV3-1 (or the pseudogene TRBV3-2) with TRBJ2-2; 13 nucleotides agree with TRBD2. The trim removed 7 bases at V and 4 bases at J, leaving 6 bases unmatched. Germline values: CDR1 LGHDT, CDR2 YNNKEL (reference sequence). The CDR3 has 16 amino acids. The CDR3 here is CASTAGLAGFTGELFF. CDR3 bases: TGTGCCAGCACCGCGGGACTAGCGGGGTTCACCGGGGAGCTGTTTTTT.

V gene TRBV6-6 combines with J gene TRBJ2-1; TRBD2 agrees at 8 bases. Germline loops: CDR1 MNHNY, CDR2 SVGAGI (reference sequence). Trimming at V came to 4 bases and at J to 2 bases, leaving 4 bases not matched to a gene. CDR3 size: 15 residues. The CDR3 region is CASSFGTRTYNEQFF. DNA of the CDR3: TGTGCCAGCAGTTTCGGGACTAGGACCTACAATGAGCAGTTCTTC.

This chain links TRBV27 with TRBJ2-7, with 14 bases lining up with TRBD2. The V and J ends lost 7 bases and 7 bases, in that order; junction bases with no gene match: 6. From germline, CDR1 is MNHEY and CDR2 SMNVEV (reference sequence). This CDR3 comprises 14 residues. The CDR3 sequence: CASKWRLAGGEQYF. The CDR3 DNA is TGTGCCAGCAAATGGAGACTAGCGGGAGGGGAGCAGTACTTC.

This clone was counted once. Other DNA sequences of this sample code for an identical CDR3. The chain combines TRBV7-9 with TRBJ2-2; D not certain. Germline V gives CDR1 SEHNR, CDR2 FQNEAQ (reference sequence). Trimming shortened V by 1 base and J by 6 bases, and 3 bases separated the two germline ends. The CDR3 totals 12 residues. The CDR3 loop reads CASSLGSGELFF. DNA of the CDR3: TGTGCCAGCAGCTTAGGTTCCGGGGAGCTGTTTTTT.

This sequence joins TRBV7-6 and TRBJ2-1; D remains ambiguous. V dropped 2 bases and J dropped 6 bases, with 11 bases sitting between them. The CDR3 is 14 residues long. Germline V gene lookup returns CDR1 SGHVS and CDR2 FNYEAQ. In DNA, the CDR3 is TGTGCCAGCAGCTTAAATCCGCAAGGCAATGAGCAGTTCTTC. Translation gives CASSLNPQGNEQFF.

The V call is TRBV28, the J call TRBJ2-3; 7 bases agree with TRBD2. The J segment lost 3 bases and the V segment lost 10 bases, leaving 10 bases of the junction unmatched. The CDR3 runs 14 residues. Germline lookup yields CDR1 MDHEN and CDR2 SYDVKM. In DNA, the CDR3 is TGTGCCACCTCGGCGGGAGTCAGAACAGATACGCAGTATTTT. This gives the protein CATSAGVRTDTQYF.

This clone was seen a handful of times. This chain links TRBV30 with TRBJ2-6; D gene ambiguous. Germline values: CDR1 GTSNPN, CDR2 SVGIG (reference sequence). Trimming took 5 bases from V and 2 from J, leaving 1 base between them. The CDR3 has 11 amino acids. Here the CDR3 DNA reads TGTGCCTGGGCTGGGGCCAACGTCCTGACTTTC. Protein sequence: CAWAGANVLTF.

The chain combines TRBV25-1 with TRBJ1-4, with 8 bases identical to TRBD1. The CDR3 runs to 18 residues. Trimming took 3 bases from V and 4 from J; bases not matched to a gene: 13. CDR1 is MGHDK and CDR2 is SYGVNS in the germline V gene. CDR3: CASSEGNTGQGLNEKLFF. Written as DNA, the CDR3 is TGTGCCAGCAGTGAGGGGAATACTGGACAGGGCCTTAATGAAAAACTGTTTTTT.

This chain joins TRBV5-4 and TRBJ2-7; either TRBD1 or TRBD2 may fit D (5 bases each). Germline CDR1 is SGHNT and CDR2 is YYREEE (reference sequence). V lost 6 bases and J 6 bases, leaving 19 bases between the germline ends. This CDR3 has 14 residues. The CDR3 protein is CASTRGPGFVEQYF. In DNA, the CDR3 is TGTGCCAGCACCCGGGGCCCAGGGTTCGTCGAGCAGTACTTC.

The chain carries TRBV28 and TRBJ1-1; D possibly corresponds to TRBD1 (6 bases). Per the germline V gene, CDR1 is MDHEN and CDR2 is SYDVKM. This CDR3 contains 16 residues. With 3 bases removed from V and 0 bases from J, the gap between germline ends came to 14 bases. CDR3 sequence reads: CASSFYSRGVNTEAFF. DNA of the CDR3: TGTGCCAGCAGTTTTTATTCAAGGGGGGTGAACACTGAAGCTTTCTTT.

CDR3 region: CASSASGTSTDTQYF. DNA for the CDR3: TGTGCCAGCAGTGCTAGCGGGACTAGCACAGATACGCAGTATTTT. The rearrangement joins TRBV28 to TRBJ2-3, with 9 bases fitting TRBD2. CDR1 and CDR2 from the germline V gene are MDHEN and SYDVKM. After removal of 5 bases from V and 0 bases from J, the junction contained 3 bases not matched to a gene. This CDR3 comprises 15 residues.

The chain combines TRBV4-1 with TRBJ2-3, with D unresolved. V was clipped by 0 bases and J by 2 bases, with 9 bases between them. The CDR3 contains 15 residues. Per the germline V gene, CDR1 is MGHRA and CDR2 is YSYEKL. CDR3 loop: CASSQEAASTDTQYF. For the CDR3, the DNA is TGCGCCAGCAGCCAAGAGGCAGCATCCACAGATACGCAGTATTTT.

J is TRBJ2-1 and V is TRBV27, with D maybe TRBD1 (6 bases). Trimming removed 0 bases from V and 3 bases from J, with 15 bases in between. The germline V gene encodes CDR1 MNHEY and CDR2 SMNVEV (reference sequence). This CDR3 region has 17 residues. CDR3 coding DNA: TGTGCCAGCAGTTTATCCGGACAGCCTAGCCGCTACAATGAGCAGTTCTTC. This sequence encodes CASSLSGQPSRYNEQFF.

V is TRBV10-3 and J is TRBJ2-2, with D possibly being TRBD1 or TRBD2 (5 bases each). V lost 9 bases and J lost 2, with 13 bases in between. The CDR3 contains 14 residues. Germline CDR1 is ENHRY and CDR2 is SYGVKD. The CDR3 sequence is CAMSGTSNTGELFF. As DNA, the CDR3 is TGTGCCATGTCCGGGACGAGTAACACCGGGGAGCTGTTTTTT.